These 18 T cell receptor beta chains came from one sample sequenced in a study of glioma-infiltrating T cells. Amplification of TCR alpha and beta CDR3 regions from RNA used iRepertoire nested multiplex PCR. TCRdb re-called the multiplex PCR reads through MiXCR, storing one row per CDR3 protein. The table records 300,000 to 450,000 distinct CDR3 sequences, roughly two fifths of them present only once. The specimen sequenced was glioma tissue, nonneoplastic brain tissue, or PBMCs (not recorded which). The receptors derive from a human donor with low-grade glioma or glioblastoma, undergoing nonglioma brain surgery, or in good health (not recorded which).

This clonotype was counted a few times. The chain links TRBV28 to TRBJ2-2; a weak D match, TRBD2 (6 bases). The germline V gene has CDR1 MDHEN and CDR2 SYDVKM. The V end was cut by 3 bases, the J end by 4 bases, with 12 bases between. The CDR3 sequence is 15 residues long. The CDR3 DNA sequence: TGTGCCAGCAGTTTTATTAGCGGACCCACCGGGGAGCTGTTTTTT. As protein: CASSFISGPTGELFF.

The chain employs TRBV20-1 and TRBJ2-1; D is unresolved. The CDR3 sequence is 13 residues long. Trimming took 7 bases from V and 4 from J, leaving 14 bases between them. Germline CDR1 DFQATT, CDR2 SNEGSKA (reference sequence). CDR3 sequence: CSGTSGPYNEQFF. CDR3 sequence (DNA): TGCAGTGGAACCTCTGGTCCTTACAATGAGCAGTTCTTC.

CDR3 loop: CAMHRSPGETQYF. The CDR3 nucleotides are TGTGCCATGCACCGTTCACCCGGCGAGACCCAGTACTTC. V usage is TRBV10-3 and J usage is TRBJ2-5; no clear D. Per germline, CDR1 ENHRY and CDR2 SYGVKD. The CDR3 is made up of 13 amino acids. Trimming shortened V by 9 bases and J by 5 bases, and 16 bases separated the two germline ends.

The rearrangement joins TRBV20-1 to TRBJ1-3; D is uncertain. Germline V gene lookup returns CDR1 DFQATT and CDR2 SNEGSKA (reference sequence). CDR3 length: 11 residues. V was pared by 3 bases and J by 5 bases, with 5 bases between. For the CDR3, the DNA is TGCAGTGCTAGGGAAAGAAACACCATATATTTT. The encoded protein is CSARERNTIYF.

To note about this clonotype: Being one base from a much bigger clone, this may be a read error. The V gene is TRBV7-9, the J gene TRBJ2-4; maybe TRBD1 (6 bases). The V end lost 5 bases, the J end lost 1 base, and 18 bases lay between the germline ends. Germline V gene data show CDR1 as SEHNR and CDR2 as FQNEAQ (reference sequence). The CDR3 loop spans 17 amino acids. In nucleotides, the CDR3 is TGTGCCAGCAGCGACTCCGGGACATGGAACGCCAAAAACATTCAGTACTTC. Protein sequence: CASSDSGTWNAKNIQYF.

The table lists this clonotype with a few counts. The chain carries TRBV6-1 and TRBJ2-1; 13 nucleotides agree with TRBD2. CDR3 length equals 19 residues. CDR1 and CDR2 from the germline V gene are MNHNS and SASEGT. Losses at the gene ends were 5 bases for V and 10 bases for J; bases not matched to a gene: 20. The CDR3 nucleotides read TGTGCCAGCAGTCGGGACAGGGTTCGAACGCCGGGACTAGCGGGAGAGCAGTTCTTC. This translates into CASSRDRVRTPGLAGEQFF.

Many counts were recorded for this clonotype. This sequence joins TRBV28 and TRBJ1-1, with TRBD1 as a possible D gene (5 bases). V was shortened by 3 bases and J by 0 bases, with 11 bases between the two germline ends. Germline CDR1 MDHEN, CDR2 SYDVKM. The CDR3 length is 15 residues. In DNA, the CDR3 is TGTGCCAGCAGTTTTGCAGGGTCAATGAACACTGAAGCTTTCTTT. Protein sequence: CASSFAGSMNTEAFF.

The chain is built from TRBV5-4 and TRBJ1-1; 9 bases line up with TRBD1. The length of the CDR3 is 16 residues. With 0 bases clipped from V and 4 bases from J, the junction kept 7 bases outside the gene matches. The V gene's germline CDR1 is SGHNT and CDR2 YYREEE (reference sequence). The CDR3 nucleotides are TGTGCCAGCAGCTTGGCCAACAGGGGGCGAGGCACTGAAGCTTTCTTT. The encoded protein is CASSLANRGRGTEAFF.

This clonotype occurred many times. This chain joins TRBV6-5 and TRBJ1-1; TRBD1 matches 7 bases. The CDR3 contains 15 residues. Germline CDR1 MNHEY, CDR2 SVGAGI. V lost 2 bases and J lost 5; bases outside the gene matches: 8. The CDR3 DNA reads TGTGCCAGCAGTTACCAGTCCAAGGGGGCGACTGAAGCTTTCTTT. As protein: CASSYQSKGATEAFF.

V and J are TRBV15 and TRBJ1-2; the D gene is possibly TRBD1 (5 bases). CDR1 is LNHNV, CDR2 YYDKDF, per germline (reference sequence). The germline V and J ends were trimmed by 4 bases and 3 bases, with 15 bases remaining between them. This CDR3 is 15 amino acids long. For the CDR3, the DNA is TGTGCCACCAGCAACTCCTCATGGGGGGACTATGGCTACACCTTC. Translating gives CATSNSSWGDYGYTF.

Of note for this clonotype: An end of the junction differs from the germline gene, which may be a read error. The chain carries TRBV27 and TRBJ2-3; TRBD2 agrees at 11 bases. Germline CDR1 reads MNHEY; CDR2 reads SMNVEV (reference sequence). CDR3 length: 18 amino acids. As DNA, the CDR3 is TGTGCCCGCAGTTTCCTGACTAGCGGGAACTTGGTGCCAGATACGCAGTATTTT. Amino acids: CARSFLTSGNLVPDTQYF.

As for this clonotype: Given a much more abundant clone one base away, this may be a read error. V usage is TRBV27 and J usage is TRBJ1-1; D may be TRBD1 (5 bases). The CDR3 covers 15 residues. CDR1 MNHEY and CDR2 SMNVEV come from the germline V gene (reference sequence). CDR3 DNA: TGTGCCAGCAGTTTAATGGGACTTTGGAACACTAAAGCTTTCTTT. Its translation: CASSLMGLWNTKAFF.

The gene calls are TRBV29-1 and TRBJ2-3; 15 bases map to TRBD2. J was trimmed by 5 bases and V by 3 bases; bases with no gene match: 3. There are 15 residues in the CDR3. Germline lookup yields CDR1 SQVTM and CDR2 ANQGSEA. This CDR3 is CSVDGTSGRKDTQYF. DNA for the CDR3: TGCAGCGTTGATGGGACTAGCGGGAGGAAAGATACGCAGTATTTT.

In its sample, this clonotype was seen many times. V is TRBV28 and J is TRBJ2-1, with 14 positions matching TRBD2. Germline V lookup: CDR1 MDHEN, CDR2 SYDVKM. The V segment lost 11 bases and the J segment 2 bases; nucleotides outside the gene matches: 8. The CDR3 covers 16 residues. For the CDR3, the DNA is TGTGCCGGAAGGGGGACTAGCGGGAGTCCCTACAATGAGCAGTTCTTC. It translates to CAGRGTSGSPYNEQFF.

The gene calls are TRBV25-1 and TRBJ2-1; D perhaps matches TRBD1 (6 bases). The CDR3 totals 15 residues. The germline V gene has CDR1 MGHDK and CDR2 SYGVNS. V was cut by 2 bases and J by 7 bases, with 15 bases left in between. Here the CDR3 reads CASSETDPGTNEQFF. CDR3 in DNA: TGTGCCAGCAGTGAAACGGACCCCGGGACAAATGAGCAGTTCTTC.

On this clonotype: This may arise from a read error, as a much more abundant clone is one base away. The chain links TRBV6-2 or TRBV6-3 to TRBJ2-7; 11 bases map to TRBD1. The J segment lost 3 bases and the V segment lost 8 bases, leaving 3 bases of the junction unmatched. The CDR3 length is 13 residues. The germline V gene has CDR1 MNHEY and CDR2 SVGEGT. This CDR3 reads CASQGQGVYEQYF. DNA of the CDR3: TGTGCCAGCCAGGGACAGGGGGTCTACGAGCAGTACTTC.

CDR3 amino acids: CASSPRLAGDYTDTQYF. CDR3 bases: TGTGCCAGCAGCCCCCGACTAGCGGGCGATTACACAGATACGCAGTATTTT. The rearrangement links TRBV2 to TRBJ2-3, with 10 bases matching TRBD2. The V gene end was trimmed by 6 bases and the J gene end by 2 bases; junction bases not matched to a gene: 11. This CDR3 comprises 17 residues. Per germline, CDR1 SNHLY and CDR2 FYNNEI. The variable domain in full, completed from reference TRBV2 and TRBJ2-3, reads EPEVTQTPSHQVTQMGQEVILRCVPISNHLYFYWYRQILGQKVEFLVSFYNNEISEKSEIFDDQFSVERPDGSNFTLKIRSTKLEDSAMYFCASSPRLAGDYTDTQYFGPGTRLTVL.

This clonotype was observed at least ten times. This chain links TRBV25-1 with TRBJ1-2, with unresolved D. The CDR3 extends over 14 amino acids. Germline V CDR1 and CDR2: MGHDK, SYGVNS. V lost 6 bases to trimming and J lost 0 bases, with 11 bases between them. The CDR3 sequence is CASRTDTTNYGYTF. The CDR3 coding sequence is TGTGCCAGCAGGACCGACACGACTAACTATGGCTACACCTTC.